Included here is one T cell receptor beta chain sequence, with context. Its target is unknown. The CDR3 runs 16 residues. J gave up 3 bases and V 2 bases, and 5 bases lay outside the gene matches. Germline CDR1 and CDR2: SGHTA and FQGNSA. The data derive from a study of Ad26.COV2.S vaccination and SARS-CoV-2 variants. Some clones are missing from TCRdb's copy, which holds only in-frame ones; the method was immunoSEQ multiplex PCR. The repertoire holds around 100,000 clones, with roughly 84% as singletons. Study conclusions and caveats: Analyses that measured TCR breadth and depth may have underestimated total T cell responses.

The source was peripheral blood, collected after recovery from COVID-19. The receptor was derived from a human donor who had recovered from COVID-19. The chain links TRBV7-2 to TRBJ2-3; 10 bases fit TRBD2. The CDR3, as DNA: TGTGCCAGCAGCTTATCAGTAGCGGGAGGTACAGATACGCAGTATTTT. Translation gives CASSLSVAGGTDTQYF.